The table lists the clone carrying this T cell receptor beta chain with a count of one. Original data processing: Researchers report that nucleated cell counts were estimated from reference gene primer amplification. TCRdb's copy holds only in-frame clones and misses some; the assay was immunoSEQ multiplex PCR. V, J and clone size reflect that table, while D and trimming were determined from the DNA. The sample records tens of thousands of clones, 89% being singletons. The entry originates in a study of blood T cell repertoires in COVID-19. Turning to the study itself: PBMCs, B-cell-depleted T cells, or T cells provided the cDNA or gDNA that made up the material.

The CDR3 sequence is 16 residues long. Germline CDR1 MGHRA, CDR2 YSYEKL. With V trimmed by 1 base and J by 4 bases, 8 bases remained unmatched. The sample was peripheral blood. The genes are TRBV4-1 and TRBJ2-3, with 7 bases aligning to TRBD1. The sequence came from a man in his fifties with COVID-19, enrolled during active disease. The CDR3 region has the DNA TGCGCCAGCAGCCAAGCCCCGGGACAGTTCTCAGATACGCAGTATTTT. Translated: CASSQAPGQFSDTQYF.